Below are 10 T cell receptor beta chains sequenced from a single sample in a study of blood T cell repertoires in COVID-19. The table came from immunoSEQ multiplex PCR; TCRdb's copy has only in-frame clones and leaves some out. The sample has more than 400,000 clones, less than 95% seen once. Input material: PBMCs or T cells enriched from blood (not recorded which). The receptors originated from a man between 18 and 29 years old who had recovered from COVID-19.

This rearrangement joins TRBV4-2 to TRBJ2-5, with D perhaps TRBD2 (6 bases). CDR1 and CDR2 from the germline V gene are LGHNA and YNFKEQ. Trimming shortened V by 0 bases and J by 1 base, and 24 bases separated the two germline ends. CDR3 size: 20 residues. CDR3: CASSQEGARTWRGGQETQYF. In nucleotides, the CDR3 is TGTGCCAGCAGCCAAGAAGGCGCCCGGACGTGGCGGGGAGGCCAAGAGACCCAGTACTTC.

This clone was picked up one time. The genes are TRBV28 and TRBJ1-6; D not resolved. V was trimmed by 6 bases and J by 10 bases, leaving 13 bases between them. The germline V gene encodes CDR1 MDHEN and CDR2 SYDVKM. CDR3 length: 13 residues. CDR3 bases: TGTGCCAGCAGGCCCGGACTTGGGTCACCCCTCCACTTT. The encoded protein is CASRPGLGSPLHF.

The chain employs TRBV10-2 and TRBJ2-7; 7 nucleotides match TRBD1. This CDR3 region has 16 residues. Germline V gene lookup returns CDR1 WSHSY and CDR2 SAAADI. The junction had 10 bases not matched to a gene; V was cut back by 2 bases and J by 3 bases. The CDR3 coding sequence is TGCGCCAGCAGTGAGCCAAGGGGGCAGGGCCTCTACGAGCAGTACTTC. Translation gives CASSEPRGQGLYEQYF.

The V call is TRBV5-1, the J call TRBJ1-1; a possible D gene is TRBD1 (6 bases). Looked up from germline, CDR1 is SGHRS and CDR2 is YFSETQ. With 2 bases removed from V and 0 bases from J, the gap between germline ends came to 11 bases. This CDR3 comprises 15 residues. CDR3 in amino acids: CASSLWSGVNTEAFF. The CDR3 DNA reads TGCGCCAGCAGCTTATGGTCAGGGGTGAACACTGAAGCTTTCTTT.

The rearrangement joins TRBV28 to TRBJ2-1; 10 positions agree with TRBD1. Germline loops: CDR1 MDHEN, CDR2 SYDVKM. J lost 4 bases, V lost 5 bases, and 11 bases had no gene match. The CDR3 is 17 amino acids. CDR3 DNA: TGTGCCAGCAGTCACCTCCGATCGGGACAGGGGTACAATGAGCAGTTCTTC. Translation: CASSHLRSGQGYNEQFF. Full variable domain (outside the CDR3, taken from reference TRBV28 and TRBJ2-1): DVKVTQSSRYLVKRTGEKVFLECVQDMDHENMFWYRQDPGLGLRLIYFSYDVKMKEKGDIPEGYSVSREKKERFSLILESASTNQTSMYLCASSHLRSGQGYNEQFFGPGTRLTVL.

The chain is built from TRBV5-1 and TRBJ1-2, with D perhaps TRBD1 (5 bases). CDR1 and CDR2 from the germline V gene are SGHRS and YFSETQ. CDR3 length equals 14 residues. The germline V and J ends were trimmed by 2 bases and 0 bases, with 8 bases remaining between them. The CDR3 DNA reads as TGCGCCAGCAGCTTTTCAGGGTCTAACTATGGCTACACCTTC. Translating it yields CASSFSGSNYGYTF.

The chain carries TRBV6-6 and TRBJ1-2; 11 bases are shared with TRBD1. The CDR3 has 17 amino acids. Germline trimming cut 5 bases from V and 6 bases from J; bases unmatched to any gene: 14. CDR1 is MNHNY, CDR2 SVGAGI, per germline (reference sequence). The CDR3, as DNA: TGTGCCAGCAGTCACCCGGGACAGGGGGATTTGGGGGATGGCTACACCTTC. Translation: CASSHPGQGDLGDGYTF.

The V call is TRBV7-2, the J call TRBJ2-2; 7 bases line up with TRBD1. There are 15 residues in the CDR3. The germline V gene has CDR1 SGHTA and CDR2 FQGNSA. Trimming took 0 bases from V and 5 from J; bases not matched to a gene: 3. The CDR3 DNA reads TGTGCCAGCAGCTTAGCCCCGGGACAGACCGGGGAGCTGTTTTTT. Protein: CASSLAPGQTGELFF.

This rearrangement joins TRBV15 to TRBJ1-3, with 7 bases matching TRBD1. Germline V gene lookup returns CDR1 LNHNV and CDR2 YYDKDF (reference sequence). V shed 4 bases, J shed 3 bases, and the junction held 3 bases outside the gene matches. The CDR3 runs to 14 residues. In DNA, the CDR3 is TGTGCCACCAGCACAGGGGGTTTTGGAAACACCATATATTTT. Amino acid sequence: CATSTGGFGNTIYF.

The chain couples TRBV24-1 to TRBJ2-7, with 8 bases matching TRBD1. The germline CDR1 and CDR2 sequences are KGHDR and SFDVKD. The CDR3 extends over 16 amino acids. The V and J ends lost 7 bases and 3 bases, in that order; junction bases with no gene match: 13. CDR3 sequence reads: CATSQKDREDHYEQYF. CDR3 DNA sequence: TGTGCCACCAGCCAGAAGGACAGGGAAGATCACTACGAGCAGTACTTC.